The 2 T cell receptor beta chains given below trace back to one sample, sequenced in a study of T-cell reconstitution after alpha-beta-depleted transplantation in children. Molecular barcoding with unique molecular identifiers was used for the TCRbeta library. TCRdb ran MiXCR on the PCR reads and lists one entry per CDR3 protein. The table lists 600,000 to 700,000 distinct CDR3 sequences, roughly 14% of them singletons. Sample: PBMCs, taken before TCRalphabeta/CD19-depleted stem cell transplant. The receptors stem from a girl aged 2-10 years with congenital amegakaryocytic thrombocytopenia, due to receive a stem cell transplant.

This clonotype was observed at least ten times. The genes are TRBV12-3 or TRBV12-4 and TRBJ2-2, with 7 bases fitting TRBD2. V was clipped by 5 bases and J by 0 bases; unmatched bases: 6. CDR3 size: 16 residues. CDR3 region: CASSRSGTTNTGELFF. The CDR3 DNA reads as TGTGCCAGCAGTCGCTCCGGGACTACGAACACCGGGGAGCTGTTTTTT.

Many counts were recorded for this clonotype. The V and J genes are TRBV29-1 and TRBJ1-1; tentative D call: TRBD1 (5 bases). Germline CDR1 is SQVTM and CDR2 is ANQGSEA. The CDR3 loop spans 13 amino acids. Trimming cost V 0 bases and J 5 bases, with 10 bases left between them. The CDR3 region is CSVEDPKGTEAFF. Here the CDR3 DNA reads TGCAGCGTTGAAGACCCGAAGGGGACTGAAGCTTTCTTT.